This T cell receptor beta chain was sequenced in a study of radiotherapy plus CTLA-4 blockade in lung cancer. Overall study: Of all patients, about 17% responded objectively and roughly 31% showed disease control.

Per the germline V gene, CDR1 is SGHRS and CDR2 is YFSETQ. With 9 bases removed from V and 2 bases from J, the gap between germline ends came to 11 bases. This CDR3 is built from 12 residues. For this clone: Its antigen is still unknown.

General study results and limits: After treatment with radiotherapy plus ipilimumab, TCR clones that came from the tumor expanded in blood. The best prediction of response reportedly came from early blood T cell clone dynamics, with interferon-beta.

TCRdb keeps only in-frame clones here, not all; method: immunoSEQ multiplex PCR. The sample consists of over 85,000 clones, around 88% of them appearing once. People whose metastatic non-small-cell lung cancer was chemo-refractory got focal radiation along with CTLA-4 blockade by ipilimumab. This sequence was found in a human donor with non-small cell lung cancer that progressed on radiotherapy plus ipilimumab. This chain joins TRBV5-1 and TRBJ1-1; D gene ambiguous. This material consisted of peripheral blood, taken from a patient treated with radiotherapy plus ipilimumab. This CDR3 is CANLEGNTEAFF. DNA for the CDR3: TGCGCCAACCTTGAGGGCAACACTGAAGCTTTCTTT.